This T cell receptor (beta chain) was profiled in a study of blood T cells in healthy people across ages. Findings and caveats of the study: Estimates based on one million T cells were treated as lower bounds.

CDR3 length: 17 residues. Germline V CDR1 and CDR2: MDHEN, SYDVKM. Germline trimming cut 3 bases from V and 4 bases from J; bases unmatched to any gene: 7. Together with a sample-barcoded 5' primer, a J-beta primer mix was included in a second PCR lasting about 6 to 11 cycles. In TCRdb, the 5' RACE reads were re-called with MiXCR into one record per CDR3 protein. The sample contains around 1,000,000 distinct CDR3 sequences, about 25% of which appear only once. This clonotype was recorded a few times. Antigen specificity is unknown. This sample was shared with a second study, whose subject was T cells of mothers and their children. This second report adds: The donors comprised over 5 children and their three healthy Caucasian mothers. Whether related or unrelated, pairs show similar shaping of TCR recombination output by thymic selection. Across the analysis, no persistent microchimeric T cell clones were detected.

The chain couples TRBV28 to TRBJ1-6; 9 nucleotides line up with TRBD1. Source material: blood. This TCR was sampled from a girl aged 2 to 9 in good health. The CDR3 coding sequence is TGTGCCAGCAGTTTGTATTACGACAGGGGGTATAATTCACCCCTCCACTTT. Its protein product is CASSLYYDRGYNSPLHF.